Listed here are 17 T cell receptor beta chains from one sample, sequenced in a study of OX40 agonist ivuxolimab in advanced cancers. The library was made by the immunoSEQ multiplex PCR assay. TCRdb re-hosts the immuneACCESS table, in-frame sequences only. Its copies lack some clones; in the studies checked, an unresolved V gene accounts for under half of them, and the cause for the rest is not known. For this sample there are under 70,000 clones; roughly 85% appear just once. The top ten hold 4% of the sample. The source was CD4+ or CD8+ T cells sorted from blood, collected in a trial of the OX40 agonist ivuxolimab. The receptors come from an adult with an advanced solid tumor such as melanoma, head and neck, liver or kidney cancer.

The chain combines TRBV28 with TRBJ2-7; D is ambiguous. Germline V gene data show CDR1 as MDHEN and CDR2 as SYDVKM. V was clipped by 10 bases and J by 1 base, with 17 bases between them. This CDR3 contains 14 residues. Here the CDR3 DNA reads TGTGCCAATCGGGCCCCGGGTGGTTCCTACGAGCAGTACTTC. Protein sequence: CANRAPGGSYEQYF.

V gene TRBV7-9 combines with J gene TRBJ2-2, with D tentatively TRBD2 (5 bases). V was pared by 4 bases and J by 1 base, with 13 bases between. In germline, CDR1 is SEHNR, CDR2 FQNEAQ (reference sequence). CDR3 length equals 16 residues. The CDR3 nucleotides read TGTGCCAGCAGCTCCCTTGCCAGCGGGAACACCGGGGAGCTGTTTTTT. Translating gives CASSSLASGNTGELFF. Using reference TRBV7-9 and TRBJ2-2 for the parts outside the CDR3, the full variable domain is DTGVSQNPRHKITKRGQNVTFRCDPISEHNRLYWYRQTLGQGPEFLTYFQNEAQLEKSRLLSDRFSAERPKGSFSTLEIQRTEQGDSAMYLCASSSLASGNTGELFFGEGSRLTVL.

The CDR3 coding sequence is TGTGCCAGCAGCACCCCAGGTCAGCCCCAGCATTTT. It encodes CASSTPGQPQHF. This chain connects TRBV7-2 to TRBJ1-5, with D unclear. This CDR3 has 12 residues. V shed 5 bases and J shed 6 bases, with 8 bases lying between them. Germline V lookup: CDR1 SGHTA, CDR2 FQGNSA. The complete variable domain, with remaining parts taken from reference TRBV7-2 and TRBJ1-5, reads GAGVSQSPSNKVTEKGKDVELRCDPISGHTALYWYRQSLGQGLEFLIYFQGNSAPDKSGLPSDRFSAERTGGSVSTLTIQRTQQEDSAVYLCASSTPGQPQHFGDGTRLSIL.

About this clone itself: Because the CDR3 is missing its conserved closing phenylalanine or tryptophan, this is likely a read error. The DNA is omitted, as the CDR3 cannot be located on it reliably, and the CDR3 follows TCRdb's listing. V and J are TRBV5-4 and TRBJ1-1; whether TRBD1, the table's D call, matches the DNA was not checked. Germline V gives CDR1 SGHNT, CDR2 YYREEE (reference sequence). With termini counted, the CDR3 has 16 amino acids. This CDR3 is CASSPPPGDSGKRIAI.

V and J are TRBV7-2 and TRBJ2-5; 13 bases match TRBD2. This CDR3 has 15 residues. Germline CDR1 reads SGHTA; CDR2 reads FQGNSA. The J segment lost 3 bases and the V segment lost 5 bases, leaving 3 bases of the junction unmatched. CDR3 loop: CASSPGTSGEETQYF. The CDR3 bases are TGTGCCAGCAGCCCCGGGACTAGCGGGGAAGAGACCCAGTACTTC.

V gene TRBV11-2 combines with J gene TRBJ2-7; 7 positions match TRBD2. The length of the CDR3 is 16 residues. V dropped 5 bases and J dropped 3; count of bases not matched to a gene: 13. Germline V lookup: CDR1 SGHAT, CDR2 FQNNGV. The CDR3 sequence is CASSRSGGRLVYEQYF. The CDR3 DNA reads as TGTGCCAGCAGCCGGTCGGGGGGTAGATTGGTCTACGAGCAGTACTTC.

This clone showed up just once. This chain uses TRBV5-4 with TRBJ2-6; D might be TRBD2 (5 bases). The V end was cut by 5 bases, the J end by 0 bases, with 9 bases between. The CDR3 extends over 15 amino acids. Germline V CDR1 and CDR2: SGHNT, YYREEE (reference sequence). Here the CDR3 reads CASSPGSSGANVLTF. The CDR3 nucleotides are TGTGCCAGCAGTCCTGGGAGCTCTGGGGCCAACGTCCTGACTTTC.

This sequence joins TRBV5-1 and TRBJ1-4, with a possible D match to TRBD1 (5 bases). V lost 7 bases to trimming and J lost 1 base, with 11 bases between them. The germline CDR1 and CDR2 sequences are SGHRS and YFSETQ. CDR3 length: 14 amino acids. The CDR3 protein is CASGFQGTNEKLFF. As DNA, the CDR3 is TGCGCCAGCGGATTCCAGGGAACTAATGAAAAACTGTTTTTT.

The gene calls are TRBV6-5 and TRBJ1-1; no firm D call. Trimming removed 6 bases from V and 1 base from J, with 15 bases in between. The CDR3 is made up of 15 amino acids. The germline CDR1 and CDR2 sequences are MNHEY and SVGAGI. CDR3 in amino acids: CASRPLAGRNTEAFF. The CDR3 DNA reads TGTGCCAGCAGACCTTTGGCAGGTAGGAACACTGAAGCTTTCTTT.

This chain joins TRBV5-1 and TRBJ2-1; 13 nucleotides line up with TRBD2. CDR3 length: 16 amino acids. Germline V gene lookup returns CDR1 SGHRS and CDR2 YFSETQ. After removal of 2 bases from V and 5 bases from J, the junction contained 4 bases not matched to a gene. The CDR3 nucleotides read TGCGCCAGCAGCTTCCTGACTAGCGGGAGGAACAATGAGCAGTTCTTC. Residues: CASSFLTSGRNNEQFF.

This clone has just a few counts. V is TRBV5-1 and J is TRBJ1-5; 9 nucleotides line up with TRBD1. Trimming removed 0 bases from V and 7 bases from J; junction bases left unmatched: 5. CDR1 is SGHRS, CDR2 YFSETQ, per germline. There are 15 residues in the CDR3. The CDR3 reads CASSLGDRDGQPQHF. The CDR3, as DNA: TGCGCCAGCAGCTTGGGGGACAGGGATGGGCAGCCCCAGCATTTT.

This rearrangement joins TRBV30 to TRBJ1-6, with D hard to call. The CDR3 totals 18 residues. CDR1 is GTSNPN, CDR2 SVGIG, per germline (reference sequence). The V end lost 0 bases, the J end lost 0 bases, and 15 bases lay between the germline ends. The CDR3 protein is CAWSVSGQSSSYNSPLHF. The CDR3 bases are TGTGCCTGGAGTGTTTCTGGGCAGTCAAGCTCCTATAATTCACCCCTCCACTTT.

This chain uses TRBV29-1 with TRBJ2-5; TRBD1 aligns across 8 bases. Germline V gene lookup returns CDR1 SQVTM and CDR2 ANQGSEA. The V gene end was trimmed by 7 bases and the J gene end by 4 bases; junction bases not matched to a gene: 11. The CDR3 runs to 14 residues. CDR3 amino acids: CSGSGGAGIETQYF. CDR3 in DNA: TGCAGCGGCTCAGGGGGCGCGGGTATAGAGACCCAGTACTTC. The variable domain in full, with the rest retrieved from reference TRBV29-1 and TRBJ2-5, is SAVISQKPSRDICQRGTSLTIQCQVDSQVTMMFWYRQQPGQSLTLIATANQGSEATYESGFVIDKFPISRPNLTFSTLTVSNMSPEDSSIYLCSGSGGAGIETQYFGPGTRLLVL.

The chain uses TRBV19 and TRBJ2-7; unclear D gene. Trimming pared 0 bases from V and 0 bases from J, leaving 6 bases between. CDR3 length: 14 amino acids. The germline V gene has CDR1 LNHDA and CDR2 SQIVND (reference sequence). CDR3 DNA: TGTGCCAGTAGTATAGATGGCACCTCCTACGAGCAGTACTTC. Its translation is CASSIDGTSYEQYF.

CDR3 DNA: TGTGCCAGCAGCTTAGGGATGAGGGAGACCCAGTACTTC. Residues: CASSLGMRETQYF. The chain uses TRBV13 and TRBJ2-5, with D hard to call. Trimming stripped 0 bases from V and 5 bases from J, with 7 bases between. CDR3 length: 13 amino acids. Looked up from germline, CDR1 is PRHDT and CDR2 is FYEKMQ (reference sequence).

This clone showed up just a few times. This chain connects TRBV7-9 to TRBJ1-1, with D hard to call. Looked up from germline, CDR1 is SEHNR and CDR2 is FQNEAQ (reference sequence). The CDR3 extends over 12 amino acids. Trimming removed 5 bases from V and 1 base from J, with 5 bases in between. In nucleotides, the CDR3 is TGTGCCAGCAGCGCAGCGAACACTGAAGCTTTCTTT. Amino acid sequence: CASSAANTEAFF.

The table lists this clone with a count of one. The genes are TRBV9 and TRBJ1-4; a possible D gene is TRBD1 (5 bases). CDR1 and CDR2 (germline): SGDLS, YYNGEE. V was shortened by 7 bases and J by 3 bases, with 13 bases between the two germline ends. The CDR3 loop spans 14 amino acids. This chain's CDR3 is CASQRGNSNEKLFF. DNA of the CDR3: TGTGCCAGCCAAAGGGGTAATTCTAATGAAAAACTGTTTTTT.